The entry that follows covers one T cell receptor beta chain sequence. Antigen specificity is unknown. Trimming cost V 4 bases and J 4 bases; bases outside gene matches: 8. The CDR3 length is 15 residues. Germline CDR1 SGDLS, CDR2 YYNGEE. These data are taken from a study of cytomegalovirus exposure and HLA in healthy donors. Study context: Roughly 180 million T cells yielded around 120 million unique TCR beta sequences in earlier analysis. Study observations and caveats: TCR beta V segments were, for the most part, productive about 87% or about 30% of the time in an earlier analysis.

Researchers ran the PCR with 60 Vbeta and 13 Jbeta primers. Some clones are missing from TCRdb's copy, which holds only in-frame ones; the method was immunoSEQ multiplex PCR. The sample lists 130,000 or so clones, about 8.5% occurring once. The sequence was obtained from a middle-aged man in good health and CMV-seronegative. V gene TRBV9 combines with J gene TRBJ2-1, with 7 bases identical to TRBD1. Sample: PBMCs. The CDR3 is CASSRTGTAYNEQFF. The CDR3 coding sequence is TGTGCCAGCAGCAGAACCGGGACAGCTTACAATGAGCAGTTCTTC.